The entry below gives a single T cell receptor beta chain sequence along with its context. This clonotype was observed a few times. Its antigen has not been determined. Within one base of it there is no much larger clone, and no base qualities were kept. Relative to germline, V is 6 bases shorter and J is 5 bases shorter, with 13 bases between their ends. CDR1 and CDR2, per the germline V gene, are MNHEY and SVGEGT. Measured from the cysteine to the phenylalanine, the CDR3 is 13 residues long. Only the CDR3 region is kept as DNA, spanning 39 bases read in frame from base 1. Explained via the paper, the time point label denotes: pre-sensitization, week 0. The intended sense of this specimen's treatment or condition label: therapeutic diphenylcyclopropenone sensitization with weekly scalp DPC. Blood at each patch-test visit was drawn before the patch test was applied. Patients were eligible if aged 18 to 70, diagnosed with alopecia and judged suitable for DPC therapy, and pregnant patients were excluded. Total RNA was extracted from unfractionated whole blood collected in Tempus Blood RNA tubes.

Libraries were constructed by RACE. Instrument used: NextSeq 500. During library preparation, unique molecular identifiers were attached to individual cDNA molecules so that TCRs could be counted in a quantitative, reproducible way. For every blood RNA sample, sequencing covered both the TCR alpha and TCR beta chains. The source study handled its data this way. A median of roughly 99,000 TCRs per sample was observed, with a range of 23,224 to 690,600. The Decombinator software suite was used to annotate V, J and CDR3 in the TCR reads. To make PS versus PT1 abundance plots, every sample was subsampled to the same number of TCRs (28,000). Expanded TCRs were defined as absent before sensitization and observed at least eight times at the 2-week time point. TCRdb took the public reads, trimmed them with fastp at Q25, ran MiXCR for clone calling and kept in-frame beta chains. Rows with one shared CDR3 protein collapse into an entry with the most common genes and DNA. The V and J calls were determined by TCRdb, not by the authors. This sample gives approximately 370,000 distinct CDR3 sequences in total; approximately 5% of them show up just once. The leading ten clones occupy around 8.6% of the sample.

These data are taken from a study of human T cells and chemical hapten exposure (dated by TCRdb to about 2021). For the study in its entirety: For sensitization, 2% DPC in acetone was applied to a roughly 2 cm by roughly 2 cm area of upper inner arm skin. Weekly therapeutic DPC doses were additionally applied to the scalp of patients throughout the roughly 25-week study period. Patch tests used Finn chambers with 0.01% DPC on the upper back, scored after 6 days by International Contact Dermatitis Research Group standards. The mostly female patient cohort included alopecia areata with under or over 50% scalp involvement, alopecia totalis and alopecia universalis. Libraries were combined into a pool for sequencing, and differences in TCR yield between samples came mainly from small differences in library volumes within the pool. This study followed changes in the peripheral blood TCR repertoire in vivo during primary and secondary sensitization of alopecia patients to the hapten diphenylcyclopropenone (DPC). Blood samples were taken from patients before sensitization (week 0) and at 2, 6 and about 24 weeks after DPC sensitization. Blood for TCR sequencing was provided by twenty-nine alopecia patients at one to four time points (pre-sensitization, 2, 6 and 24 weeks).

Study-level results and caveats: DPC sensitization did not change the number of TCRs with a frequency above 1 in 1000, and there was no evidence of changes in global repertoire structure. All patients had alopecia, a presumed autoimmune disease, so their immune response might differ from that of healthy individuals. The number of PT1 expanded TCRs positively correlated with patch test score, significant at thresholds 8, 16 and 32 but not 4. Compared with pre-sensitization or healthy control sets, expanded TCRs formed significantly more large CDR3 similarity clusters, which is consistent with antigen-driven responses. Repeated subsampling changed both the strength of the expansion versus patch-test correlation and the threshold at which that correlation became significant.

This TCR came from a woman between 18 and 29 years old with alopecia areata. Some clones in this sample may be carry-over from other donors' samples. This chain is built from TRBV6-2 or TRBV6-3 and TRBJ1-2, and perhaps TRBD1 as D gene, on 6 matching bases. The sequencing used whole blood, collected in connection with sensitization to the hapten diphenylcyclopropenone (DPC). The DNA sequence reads TGTGCCAGCAGCCAGGGGTTTGAATATGGCTACACCTTC. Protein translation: CASSQGFEYGYTF.